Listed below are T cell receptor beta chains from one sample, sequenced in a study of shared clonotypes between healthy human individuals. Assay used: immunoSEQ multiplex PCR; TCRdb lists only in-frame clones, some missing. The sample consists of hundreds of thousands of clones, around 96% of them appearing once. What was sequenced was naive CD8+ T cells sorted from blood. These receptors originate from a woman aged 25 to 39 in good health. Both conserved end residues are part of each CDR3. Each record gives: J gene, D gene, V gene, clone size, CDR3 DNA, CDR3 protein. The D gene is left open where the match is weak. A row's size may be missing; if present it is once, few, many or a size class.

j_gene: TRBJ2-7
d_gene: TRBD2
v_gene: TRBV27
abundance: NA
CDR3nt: TGTGCCAGCAGTATGGGACGGACTAGGGGCGAGCAGTACTTC
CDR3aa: CASSMGRTRGEQYF

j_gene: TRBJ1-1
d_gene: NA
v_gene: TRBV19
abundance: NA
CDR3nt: TGTGCCAGTAGTATGCGGGCGGGAAGTGAAGCTTTCTTT
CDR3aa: CASSMRAGSEAFF

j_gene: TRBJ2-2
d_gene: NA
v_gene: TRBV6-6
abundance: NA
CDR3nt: TGTGCCAGCAGTCCGAGGGGTCCTTGGACCGGGGAGCTGTTTTTT
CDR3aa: CASSPRGPWTGELFF

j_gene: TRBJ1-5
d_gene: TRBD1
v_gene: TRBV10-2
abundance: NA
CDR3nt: TGCGCCAGCGAGGGGACAGGCAGGAATCAGCCCCAGCATTTT
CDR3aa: CASEGTGRNQPQHF

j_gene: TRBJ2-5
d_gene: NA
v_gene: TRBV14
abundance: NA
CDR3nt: TGTGCCAGCAGCCAAGATAACGGACCTTTGTACCAAGAGACCCAGTACTTC
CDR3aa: CASSQDNGPLYQETQYF

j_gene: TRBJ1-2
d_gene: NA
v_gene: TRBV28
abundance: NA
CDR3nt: TGTGCCAGCAGTCCTAACTTCGGGACGGCTTATGGCTACACCTTC
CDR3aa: CASSPNFGTAYGYTF

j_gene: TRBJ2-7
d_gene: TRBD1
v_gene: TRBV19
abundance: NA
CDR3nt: TGTGCCAGTAGTAGTTTCTCGACAGGGGGGAGCTCCTACGAGCAGTACTTC
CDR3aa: CASSSFSTGGSSYEQYF

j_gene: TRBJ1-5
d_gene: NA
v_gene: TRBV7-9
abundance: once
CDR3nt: TGTGCCAGCAGCTTAGTAGCCCTAGACTCGGTGGATCAGCCCCAGCATTTT
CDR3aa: CASSLVALDSVDQPQHF

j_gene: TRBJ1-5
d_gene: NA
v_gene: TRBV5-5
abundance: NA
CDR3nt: TGTGCCAGCAGCTTGGGACAGCGGCCCAATCAGCCCCAGCATTTT
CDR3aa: CASSLGQRPNQPQHF

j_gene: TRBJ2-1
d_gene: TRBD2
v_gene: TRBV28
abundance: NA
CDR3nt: TGTGCCAGCAGTTTTGCACTCCGGGCGGGGGATGAGCAGTTCTTC
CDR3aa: CASSFALRAGDEQFF

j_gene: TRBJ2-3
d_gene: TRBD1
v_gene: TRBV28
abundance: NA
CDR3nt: TGTGCCAGCAGGCAGACAGGGGGCCCAGATACGCAGTATTTT
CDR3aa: CASRQTGGPDTQYF

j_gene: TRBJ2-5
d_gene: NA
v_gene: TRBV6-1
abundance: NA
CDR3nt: TGTGCCAGCCAACGTGAGTGGGGTAGACAAGAGACCCAGTACTTC
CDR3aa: CASQREWGRQETQYF

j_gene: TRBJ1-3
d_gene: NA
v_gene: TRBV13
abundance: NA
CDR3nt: TGTGCCAGCAGCCCAGGCCGGGACTCTGGAAACACCATATATTTT
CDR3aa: CASSPGRDSGNTIYF

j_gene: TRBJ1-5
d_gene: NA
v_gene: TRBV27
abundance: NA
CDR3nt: TGTGCCAGCAGTTATGGGGGTAGCAATCAGCCCCAGCATTTT
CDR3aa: CASSYGGSNQPQHF